The clone carrying this T cell receptor (beta chain) was recorded once. These data come from a study of technical replicates of blood from four donors. The protocol was immunoSEQ multiplex PCR, while the TCRdb copy is restricted to in-frame clones and leaves out a portion. The repertoire holds 75,000 to 90,000 clones, with approximately 92% as singletons. The sample was T cells isolated from PBMCs. This receptor was taken from a human donor in good health.

CDR3 in amino acids: CASSVAGGGSYEQYF. CDR3 nucleotide sequence: TGTGCCAGCAGCGTAGCAGGCGGGGGCTCCTACGAGCAGTACTTC. V and J are TRBV9 and TRBJ2-7; 7 bases are a match to TRBD2. Germline trimming cut 0 bases from V and 0 bases from J; bases unmatched to any gene: 3. The CDR3 extends over 15 amino acids. Germline CDR1 reads SGDLS; CDR2 reads YYNGEE. Looking up the rest from reference TRBV9 and TRBJ2-7 gives the full variable domain: DSGVTQTPKHLITATGQRVTLRCSPRSGDLSVYWYQQSLDQGLQFLIQYYNGEERAKGNILERFSAQQFPDLHSELNLSSLELGDSALYFCASSVAGGGSYEQYFGPGTRLTVT.